A selection of T cell receptor beta chains follows, all from one sample in a study of cytomegalovirus exposure and HLA in healthy donors. Data came from immunoSEQ multiplex PCR; TCRdb stores just in-frame clones and leaves some out. This sample has tens of thousands of clones; about 85% occur once, and the top ten carry approximately 2.8%. The sequencing input was PBMCs. The source of these receptors is a man aged 50-59 years in good health and CMV-seronegative. Both conserved end residues are part of each CDR3. D genes are given only for firm matches. Clone size is not always given. Where it is, it says once, few, many or a class for expanded clones.

>TRBV9|TRBJ2-1|NA|TRBD2
TGTGCCAGCAGCGTAGACAGCGGGGGGGACAATGAGCAGTTCTTC
CASSVDSGGDNEQFF
>TRBV28|TRBJ1-3|once|TRBD1
TGTGCCAGCGGACAGGGGTTAAACTCTGGAAACACCATATATTTT
CASGQGLNSGNTIYF
>TRBV4-3|TRBJ2-3|NA|TRBD2
TGCGCCAGCAGCCCGGGACTAGCGGCCCCAGATACGCAGTATTTT
CASSPGLAAPDTQYF
>TRBV6-1|TRBJ1-1|NA|TRBD1
TGTGCCAGCAGTGTATCAGGGGGTTTGGGTAGCACTGAAGCTTTCTTT
CASSVSGGLGSTEAFF
>TRBV6-8|TRBJ2-1|NA|NA
TGTGCCAGCAGTTACTCGACCGGGAGCTCCTACAATGAGCAGTTCTTC
CASSYSTGSSYNEQFF
>TRBV30|TRBJ2-7|NA|TRBD2
TGTGCCTGGAGTGTTTGGGGGGGAGTGGGCGAGCAGTACTTC
CAWSVWGGVGEQYF
>TRBV28|TRBJ2-7|few|NA
TGTGCCAGCACCTCAACAGGAAAGCAGTACTTC
CASTSTGKQYF
>TRBV19|TRBJ2-1|NA|NA
TGTGCCAGTAGTATAGAGGGGGCCAGCTACAATGAGCAGTTCTTC
CASSIEGASYNEQFF
>TRBV7-9|TRBJ2-1|once|TRBD2
TGTACCAGCCGAAAGACTAGCCCTACACCCCAGGTCTTC
CTSRKTSPTPQVF
>TRBV18|TRBJ2-7|NA|NA
TGTGCCAGCTCGAAGGTGGACAGCACCCAACGCTACGAGCAGTACTTC
CASSKVDSTQRYEQYF
>TRBV19|TRBJ1-1|few|TRBD1
TGTGCCAGTACCCCCCCTGGCAGGGGGGAAGCTTTCTTT
CASTPPGRGEAFF
>TRBV7-9|TRBJ2-3|NA|TRBD1
TGTGCCAGCAGCTTAGGCCGAAACGGACAGGGGAGCACAGATACGCAGTATTTT
CASSLGRNGQGSTDTQYF
>TRBV5-5|TRBJ1-1|NA|NA
TGTGCCAGCGGACAGCTAGAAGCTTTCTTT
CASGQLEAFF
>TRBV19|TRBJ2-7|NA|TRBD1
TGTGCCAGTAGCATCCGGGACAGGGGGGCCTACGAGCAGTACTTC
CASSIRDRGAYEQYF
>TRBV11-2|TRBJ1-4|NA|NA
TGTGCCAGCAGCCTCAGACTCGACCCTCTTCGGAATGAAAAACTGTTTTTT
CASSLRLDPLRNEKLFF
>TRBV7-6|TRBJ2-1|few|NA
TGTGCCAGCAGCCTCGGGTTCAATGAGCAGTTCTTC
CASSLGFNEQFF
>TRBV4-3|TRBJ2-5|NA|NA
TGCGCCAGCAGCCAATCTTCTTCTCGGGAGACCCAGTACTTC
CASSQSSSRETQYF
>TRBV19|TRBJ2-2|NA|NA
TGTGCCAGTGCACAGGGCGGAAACGGGGAGCTGTTTTTT
CASAQGGNGELFF
>TRBV2|TRBJ1-2|NA|NA
TGTGCCAGCAGTGAAGCGCTCAGGGCCCGCTACACCTTC
CASSEALRARYTF
>TRBV5-4|TRBJ2-1|NA|TRBD2
TGTGCCAGCAGCTGGACTAGCGATTGGGACAATGAGCAGTTCTTC
CASSWTSDWDNEQFF
>TRBV10-3|TRBJ2-4|NA|NA
TGTGCCATCAGTGGGGACGGGGGAAACATTCAGTACTTC
CAISGDGGNIQYF
>TRBV2|TRBJ1-2|NA|TRBD1
TGTGCCAGCAGTGTTCGTGACAGGGCGGCTGGCTACACCTTC
CASSVRDRAAGYTF
>TRBV5-6|TRBJ1-1|NA|TRBD1
TGTGCCAGCAGCTTGATGGAGACAGGGCCAGCTTTCTTT
CASSLMETGPAFF
>TRBV19|TRBJ2-1|NA|NA
TGTGCCAGTAGTATTGTAGTTGCGTCATACTACAATGAGCAGTTCTTC
CASSIVVASYYNEQFF
>TRBV7-3|TRBJ1-6|NA|TRBD1
TGTGCCAGCAGCTTGACAGGGAGGAATTCACCCCTCCACTTT
CASSLTGRNSPLHF
>TRBV15|TRBJ2-5|NA|NA
TGTGCCACCAGCAGAGATCTGTTTATGGAGACCCAGTACTTC
CATSRDLFMETQYF
>TRBV6-5|TRBJ2-3|NA|TRBD1
TGTGCCAGCGGCGACAGGGGGCCAGATACGCAGTATTTT
CASGDRGPDTQYF
>TRBV6-6|TRBJ2-7|NA|TRBD2
TGTGCCAGCACCCTGGGCGGGAGTTCCTACGAGCAGTACTTC
CASTLGGSSYEQYF
>TRBV2|TRBJ1-2|NA|NA
TGTGCCAGCAGTGTCACAGATAACTATGGCTACACCTTC
CASSVTDNYGYTF
>TRBV19|TRBJ2-4|NA|TRBD2
TGTGCCAGTAATCCCGGGACTAGCGGGAGAGCCAAAAACATTCAGTACTTC
CASNPGTSGRAKNIQYF
>TRBV10-3|TRBJ1-5|NA|NA
TGTGCCATCAGTGAGTCTCAGGGCCCAGGGCAGCCCCAGCATTTT
CAISESQGPGQPQHF
>TRBV11-2|TRBJ2-3|NA|TRBD2
TGTGCCAGCAGCGCAGGACTAGCGGGGCCCGTCGATACGCAGTATTTT
CASSAGLAGPVDTQYF
>TRBV7-9|TRBJ2-1|few|NA
TGTGCCAGCAGCGTTGGGGCGTACAATGAGCAGTTCTTC
CASSVGAYNEQFF
>TRBV13|TRBJ1-5|NA|NA
TGTGCCAGCAGCTTCAGGGGTCAGCCCCAGCATTTT
CASSFRGQPQHF
>TRBV6-5|TRBJ2-7|NA|NA
TGTGCCAGCAGTTACACACACTCGAGGGACGAGCAGTACTTC
CASSYTHSRDEQYF
>TRBV6-5|TRBJ2-5|NA|NA
TGTGCCAGCAGTTACTCGACTGAGGGAGCGACCCAGTACTTC
CASSYSTEGATQYF
>TRBV28|TRBJ2-6|NA|NA
TGTGCCAGCAGTTTAGATACGAATGCGGCTGGGGCCAACGTCCTGACTTTC
CASSLDTNAAGANVLTF
>TRBV19|TRBJ2-7|NA|TRBD1
TGTGCCAGTACCCCGAGGGACAGAGCCTACGAGCAGTACTTC
CASTPRDRAYEQYF
>TRBV15|TRBJ2-2|few|TRBD2
TGTGCCACCAGCAGGGAGACTAGCGGGCTTAACACCGGGGAGCTGTTTTTT
CATSRETSGLNTGELFF
>TRBV7-8|TRBJ2-1|NA|TRBD2
TGTGCCAGCAGCTTAGCGTGGGGAGGGAACAATGAGCAGTTCTTC
CASSLAWGGNNEQFF
>TRBV4-1|TRBJ2-5|NA|NA
TGCGCCAGCAGCCTCGGACGGGGAGAACCCCAAGAGACCCAGTACTTC
CASSLGRGEPQETQYF
>TRBV5-1|TRBJ2-7|few|NA
TGCGCCAGCAGCATGACAGAGTCCTACGAGCAGTACTTC
CASSMTESYEQYF
>TRBV5-1|TRBJ1-1|NA|NA
TGCGCCAGCAGCTTGGGTTTTGGGGCCATGAACACTGAAGCTTTCTTT
CASSLGFGAMNTEAFF
>TRBV6-5|TRBJ2-3|NA|NA
TGTGCCAGCAGCCAACGGGGAACTAGCACAGATACGCAGTATTTT
CASSQRGTSTDTQYF
>TRBV7-2|TRBJ1-1|NA|NA
TGTGCCAGCAGCTTAAGACAGAGCCTGAACACTGAAGCTTTCTTT
CASSLRQSLNTEAFF
>TRBV29-1|TRBJ2-1|NA|NA
TGCAGCGTTGATAGCCCGGGATCGATAGGTGAGCAGTTCTTC
CSVDSPGSIGEQFF
>TRBV5-4|TRBJ2-7|NA|TRBD2
TGTGCCAGCAGCCCCAGACCCGGGACTAGCGGGGGGCTAACCTACGAGCAGTACTTC
CASSPRPGTSGGLTYEQYF
>TRBV5-1|TRBJ2-7|NA|NA
TGCGCCAGCAGCTTGGCGGGAAGGAGCGAGCAGTACTTC
CASSLAGRSEQYF
>TRBV9|TRBJ2-6|few|TRBD2
TGTGCCAGCGCCGAGTCTAGCGGGACTCGCTCTGGGGCCAACGTCCTGACTTTC
CASAESSGTRSGANVLTF
>TRBV5-4|TRBJ2-3|NA|NA
TGTGCCAGCAGCTTGACAGCAGATACGCAGTATTTT
CASSLTADTQYF
>TRBV5-8|TRBJ2-1|NA|TRBD2
TGTGCCAGCAGCATTGGTCTAGCGGGGGGCCGAGATGAGCAGTTCTTC
CASSIGLAGGRDEQFF